The 5 T cell receptor beta chains below all came from one sample that was sequenced in a study of shared clonotypes between healthy human individuals. Using immunoSEQ multiplex PCR, the repertoire was profiled, and TCRdb retains in-frame clones only, with some absent. This repertoire shows about 640,000 clones, roughly 70% found once; its top ten account for under 2%. Sequenced material: memory CD4+ T cells sorted from blood. Subset in this sample: CD45RA-negative fraction. These receptors were collected from a woman younger than 45 in good health.

In this sample, this clone turned up a few times. The genes are TRBV5-1 and TRBJ2-7; possible D gene TRBD2, 6 bases. The CDR3 is made up of 16 amino acids. V was pared by 0 bases and J by 2 bases, with 15 bases between. CDR1 is SGHRS, CDR2 YFSETQ, per germline. The CDR3 is CASSLAGAGRPYEQYF. The CDR3 DNA is TGCGCCAGCAGCTTGGCCGGCGCGGGGCGACCCTACGAGCAGTACTTC. The whole variable domain, remainder taken from reference TRBV5-1 and TRBJ2-7, is KAGVTQTPRYLIKTRGQQVTLSCSPISGHRSVSWYQQTPGQGLQFLFEYFSETQRNKGNFPGRFSGRQFSNSRSEMNVSTLELGDSALYLCASSLAGAGRPYEQYFGPGTRLTVT.

J is TRBJ1-2 and V is TRBV6-5; D uncertain. The germline CDR1 and CDR2 sequences are MNHEY and SVGAGI. Trimming cost V 7 bases and J 0 bases, with 9 bases left between them. CDR3 size: 13 residues. The CDR3 here is CASTGGANYGYTF. CDR3 nucleotides: TGTGCCAGCACGGGCGGAGCTAACTATGGCTACACCTTC.

The chain links TRBV10-3 to TRBJ2-7; D is undetermined. V was cut by 10 bases and J by 2 bases, with 9 bases left in between. Looked up from germline, CDR1 is ENHRY and CDR2 is SYGVKD. There are 11 residues in the CDR3. The CDR3 is CATYQAYEQYF. As DNA, the CDR3 is TGTGCCACCTATCAGGCCTACGAGCAGTACTTC.

The chain carries TRBV27 and TRBJ2-6, with 8 nucleotides matching TRBD1. V dropped 6 bases and J dropped 0; count of bases not matched to a gene: 4. The CDR3 runs to 16 residues. CDR1 and CDR2 from the germline V gene are MNHEY and SMNVEV (reference sequence). The CDR3: CASRGTGRSGANVLTF. The CDR3 DNA is TGTGCCAGCAGGGGGACAGGACGCTCTGGGGCCAACGTCCTGACTTTC.

Regarding this clone: The sample contains more than one DNA sequence encoding this CDR3. This chain connects TRBV5-1 to TRBJ1-1; D remains ambiguous. Germline V lookup: CDR1 SGHRS, CDR2 YFSETQ. The CDR3 is 15 residues long. Trimming cost V 4 bases and J 0 bases, with 13 bases left between them. This CDR3 is CASSLTGRLNTEAFF. The CDR3 region has the DNA TGCGCCAGCAGCCTCACGGGCAGGTTGAACACTGAAGCTTTCTTT.